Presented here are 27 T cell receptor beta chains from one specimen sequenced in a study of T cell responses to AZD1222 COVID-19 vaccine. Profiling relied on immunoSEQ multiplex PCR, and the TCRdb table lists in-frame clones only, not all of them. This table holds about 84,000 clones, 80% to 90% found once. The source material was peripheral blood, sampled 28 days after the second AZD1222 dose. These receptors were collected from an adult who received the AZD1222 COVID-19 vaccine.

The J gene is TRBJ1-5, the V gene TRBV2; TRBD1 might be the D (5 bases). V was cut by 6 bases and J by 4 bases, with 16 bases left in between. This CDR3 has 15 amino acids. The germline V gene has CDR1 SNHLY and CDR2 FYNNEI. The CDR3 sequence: CASSTTGQRNQPQHF. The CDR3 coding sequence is TGTGCCAGCAGCACAACCGGACAAAGGAATCAGCCCCAGCATTTT.

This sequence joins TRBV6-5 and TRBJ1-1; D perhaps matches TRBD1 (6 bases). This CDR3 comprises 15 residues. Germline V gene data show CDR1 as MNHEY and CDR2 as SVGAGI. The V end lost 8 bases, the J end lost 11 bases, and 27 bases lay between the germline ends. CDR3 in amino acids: CASRGGDDHGLVAFF. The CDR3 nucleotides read TGTGCCAGCCGGGGGGGCGATGATCACGGGCTAGTGGCTTTCTTT.

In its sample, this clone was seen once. The CDR3 sequence: CASSLGSNTGELFF. CDR3 coding DNA: TGTGCCAGCAGCTTAGGGTCGAACACCGGGGAGCTGTTTTTT. V usage is TRBV7-6 and J usage is TRBJ2-2; no clear D gene. V lost 1 base and J lost 0, with 3 bases in between. Germline lookup yields CDR1 SGHVS and CDR2 FNYEAQ. The length of the CDR3 is 14 residues.

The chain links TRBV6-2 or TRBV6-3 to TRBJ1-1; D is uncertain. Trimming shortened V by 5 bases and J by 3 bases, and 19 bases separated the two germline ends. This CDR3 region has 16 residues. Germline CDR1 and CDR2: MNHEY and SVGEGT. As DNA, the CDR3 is TGTGCCAGCAGTCTCCCGGATGGGCTGCGGGACACTGAAGCTTTCTTT. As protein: CASSLPDGLRDTEAFF.

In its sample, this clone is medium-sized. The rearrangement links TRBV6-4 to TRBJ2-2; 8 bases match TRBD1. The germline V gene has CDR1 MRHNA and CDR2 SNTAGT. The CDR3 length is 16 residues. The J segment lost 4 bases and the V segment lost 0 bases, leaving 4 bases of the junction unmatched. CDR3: CASSDSAGGTTGELFF. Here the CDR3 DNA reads TGTGCCAGCAGTGACTCCGCAGGGGGCACCACCGGGGAGCTGTTTTTT.

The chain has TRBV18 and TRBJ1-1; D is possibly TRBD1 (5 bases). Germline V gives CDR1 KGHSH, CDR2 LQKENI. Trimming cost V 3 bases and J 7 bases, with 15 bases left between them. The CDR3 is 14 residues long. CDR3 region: CASSPGTAFVEAFF. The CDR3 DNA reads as TGTGCCAGCTCACCGGGGACCGCGTTTGTTGAAGCTTTCTTT.

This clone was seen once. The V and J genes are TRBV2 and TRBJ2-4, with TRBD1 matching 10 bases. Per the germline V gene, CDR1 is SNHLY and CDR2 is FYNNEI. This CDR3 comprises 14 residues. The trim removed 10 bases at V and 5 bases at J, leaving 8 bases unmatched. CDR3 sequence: CATQLTGGENIQYF. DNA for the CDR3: TGTGCCACCCAATTGACAGGGGGCGAAAACATTCAGTACTTC.

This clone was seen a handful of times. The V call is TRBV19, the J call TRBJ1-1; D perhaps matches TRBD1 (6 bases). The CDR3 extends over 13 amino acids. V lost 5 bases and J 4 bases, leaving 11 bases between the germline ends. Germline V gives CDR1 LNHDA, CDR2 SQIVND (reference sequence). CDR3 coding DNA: TGTGCCAGTAGTGTAACAGGGACCACTGAAGCTTTCTTT. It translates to CASSVTGTTEAFF.

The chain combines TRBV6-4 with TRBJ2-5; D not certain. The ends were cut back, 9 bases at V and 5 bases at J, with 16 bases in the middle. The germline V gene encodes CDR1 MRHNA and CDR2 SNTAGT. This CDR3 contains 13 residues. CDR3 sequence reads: CARLTRGRETQYF. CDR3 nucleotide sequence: TGTGCCAGACTCACCCGTGGGCGGGAGACCCAGTACTTC.

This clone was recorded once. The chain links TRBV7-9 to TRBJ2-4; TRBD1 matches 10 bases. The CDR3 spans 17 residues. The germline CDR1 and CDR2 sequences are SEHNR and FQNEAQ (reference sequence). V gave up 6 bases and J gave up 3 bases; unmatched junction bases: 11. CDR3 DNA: TGTGCCAGCAGTTCCAGGGGGACAGGGGTGGACAAAAACATTCAGTACTTC. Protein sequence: CASSSRGTGVDKNIQYF.

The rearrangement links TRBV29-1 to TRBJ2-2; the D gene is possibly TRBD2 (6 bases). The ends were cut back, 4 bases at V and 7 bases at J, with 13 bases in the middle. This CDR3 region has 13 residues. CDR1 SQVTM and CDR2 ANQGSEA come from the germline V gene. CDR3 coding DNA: TGCAGCGTTGGGGCATCGGGGGTCGGGGAGCTGTTTTTT. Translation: CSVGASGVGELFF.

This chain's CDR3 is CASSQDLARSSYEQYF. The CDR3 bases are TGTGCCAGCAGCCAAGATCTGGCCAGGAGCTCCTACGAGCAGTACTTC. V usage is TRBV3-1 (or the pseudogene TRBV3-2) and J usage is TRBJ2-7; D is unresolved. V was cut by 0 bases and J by 0 bases, with 12 bases left in between. The CDR3 sequence is 16 residues long. Germline-derived CDR1 and CDR2 are LGHDT and YNNKEL (reference sequence).

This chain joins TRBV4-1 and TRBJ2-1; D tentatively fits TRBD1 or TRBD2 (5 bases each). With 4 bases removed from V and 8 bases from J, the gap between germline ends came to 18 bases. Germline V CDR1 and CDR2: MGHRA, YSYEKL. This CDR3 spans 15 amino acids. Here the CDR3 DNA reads TGCGCCAGCAGCCGGGACGTAGTGAGAGTCGATGAGCAGTTCTTC. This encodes CASSRDVVRVDEQFF.

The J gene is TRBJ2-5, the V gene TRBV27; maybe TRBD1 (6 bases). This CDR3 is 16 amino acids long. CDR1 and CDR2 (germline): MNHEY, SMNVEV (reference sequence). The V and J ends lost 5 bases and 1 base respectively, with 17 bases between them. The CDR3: CASSPQRGWAQETQYF. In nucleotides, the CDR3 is TGTGCCAGCAGTCCCCAGAGGGGGTGGGCCCAAGAGACCCAGTACTTC.

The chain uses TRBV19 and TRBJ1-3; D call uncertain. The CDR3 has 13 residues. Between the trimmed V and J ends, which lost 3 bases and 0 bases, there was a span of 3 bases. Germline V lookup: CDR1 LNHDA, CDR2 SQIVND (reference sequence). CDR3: CASSMHSGNTIYF. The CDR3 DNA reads TGTGCCAGTAGTATGCACTCTGGAAACACCATATATTTT.

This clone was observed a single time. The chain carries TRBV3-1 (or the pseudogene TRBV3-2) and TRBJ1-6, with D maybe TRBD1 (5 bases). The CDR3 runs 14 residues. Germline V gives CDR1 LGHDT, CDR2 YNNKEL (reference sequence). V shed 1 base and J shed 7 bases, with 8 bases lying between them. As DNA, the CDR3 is TGTGCCAGCAGCCAAGGGACACCCAATTCACCCCTCCACTTT. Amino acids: CASSQGTPNSPLHF.

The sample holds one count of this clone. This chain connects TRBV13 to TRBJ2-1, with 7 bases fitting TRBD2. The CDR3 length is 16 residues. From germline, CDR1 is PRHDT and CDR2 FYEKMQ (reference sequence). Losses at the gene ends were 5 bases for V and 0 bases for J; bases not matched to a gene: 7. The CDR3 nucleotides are TGTGCCAGCAGCCCCCCCGGGGGGTTCTCCTACAATGAGCAGTTCTTC. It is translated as CASSPPGGFSYNEQFF. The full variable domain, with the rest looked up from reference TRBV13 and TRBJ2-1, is AAGVIQSPRHLIKEKRETATLKCYPIPRHDTVYWYQQGPGQDPQFLISFYEKMQSDKGSIPDRFSAQQFSDYHSELNMSSLELGDSALYFCASSPPGGFSYNEQFFGPGTRLTVL.

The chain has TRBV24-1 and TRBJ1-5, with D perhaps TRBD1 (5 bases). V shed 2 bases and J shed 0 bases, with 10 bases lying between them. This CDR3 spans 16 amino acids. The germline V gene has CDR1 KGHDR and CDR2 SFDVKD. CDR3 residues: CATSDSQGYSNQPQHF. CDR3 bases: TGTGCCACCAGTGATTCTCAGGGATATAGCAATCAGCCCCAGCATTTT.

In DNA, the CDR3 is TGTGCCAGCAGCCCAAGCATTGGGCTAGCAGGAGATACGCAGTATTTT. Amino acid sequence: CASSPSIGLAGDTQYF. The chain couples TRBV7-3 to TRBJ2-3; tentative D call: TRBD2 (5 bases). Trimming cost V 5 bases and J 5 bases, with 20 bases left between them. CDR1 and CDR2 from the germline V gene are SGHTA and FQGTGA. The CDR3 covers 16 residues.

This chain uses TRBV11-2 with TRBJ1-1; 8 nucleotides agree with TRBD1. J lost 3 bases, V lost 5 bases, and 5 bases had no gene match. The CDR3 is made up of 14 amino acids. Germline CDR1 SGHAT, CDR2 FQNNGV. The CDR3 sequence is CASSPGGWDTEAFF. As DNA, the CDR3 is TGTGCCAGCAGCCCAGGGGGCTGGGACACTGAAGCTTTCTTT.

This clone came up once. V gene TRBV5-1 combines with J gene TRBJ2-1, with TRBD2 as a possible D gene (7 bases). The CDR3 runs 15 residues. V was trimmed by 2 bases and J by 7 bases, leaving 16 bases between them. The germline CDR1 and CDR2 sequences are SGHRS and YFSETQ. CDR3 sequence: CASSLGGGAFNEQFF. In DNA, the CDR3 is TGCGCCAGCAGCTTAGGAGGGGGGGCCTTTAATGAGCAGTTCTTC.

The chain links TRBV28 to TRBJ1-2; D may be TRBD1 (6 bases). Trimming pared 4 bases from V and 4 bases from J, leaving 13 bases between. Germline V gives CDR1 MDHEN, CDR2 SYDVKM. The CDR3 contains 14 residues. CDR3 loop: CASSSSTGVYGYTF. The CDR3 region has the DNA TGTGCCAGCAGTTCCTCGACAGGAGTCTATGGCTACACCTTC.

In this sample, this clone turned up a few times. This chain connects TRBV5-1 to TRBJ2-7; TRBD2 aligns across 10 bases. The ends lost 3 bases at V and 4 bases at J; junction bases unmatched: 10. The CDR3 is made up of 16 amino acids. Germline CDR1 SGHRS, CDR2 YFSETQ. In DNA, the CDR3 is TGCGCCAGCAGCTCCGCCACCGCTAGCGGGGGATACGAGCAGTACTTC. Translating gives CASSSATASGGYEQYF. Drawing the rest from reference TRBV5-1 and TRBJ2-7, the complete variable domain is KAGVTQTPRYLIKTRGQQVTLSCSPISGHRSVSWYQQTPGQGLQFLFEYFSETQRNKGNFPGRFSGRQFSNSRSEMNVSTLELGDSALYLCASSSATASGGYEQYFGPGTRLTVT.

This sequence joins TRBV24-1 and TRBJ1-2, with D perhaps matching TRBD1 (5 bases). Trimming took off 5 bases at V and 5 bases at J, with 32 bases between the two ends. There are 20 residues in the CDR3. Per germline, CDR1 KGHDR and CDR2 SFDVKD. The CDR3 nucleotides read TGTGCCACCAGTGGGTCCAGGGCCGCGAGTCGGGTATCGGGGTTTTATGGCTACACCTTC. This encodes CATSGSRAASRVSGFYGYTF.

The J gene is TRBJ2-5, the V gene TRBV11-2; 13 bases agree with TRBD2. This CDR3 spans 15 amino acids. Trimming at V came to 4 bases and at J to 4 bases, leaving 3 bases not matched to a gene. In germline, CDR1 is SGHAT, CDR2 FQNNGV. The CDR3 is CASSSLAGGRETQYF. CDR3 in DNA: TGTGCCAGCAGCTCACTAGCGGGGGGGCGAGAGACCCAGTACTTC.

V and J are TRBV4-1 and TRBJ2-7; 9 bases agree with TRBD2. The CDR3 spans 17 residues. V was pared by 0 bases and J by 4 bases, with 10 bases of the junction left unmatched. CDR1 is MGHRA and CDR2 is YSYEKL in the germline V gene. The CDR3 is CASSQDLASGGLYEQYF. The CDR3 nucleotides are TGCGCCAGCAGCCAAGATCTGGCAAGCGGGGGGCTGTACGAGCAGTACTTC.

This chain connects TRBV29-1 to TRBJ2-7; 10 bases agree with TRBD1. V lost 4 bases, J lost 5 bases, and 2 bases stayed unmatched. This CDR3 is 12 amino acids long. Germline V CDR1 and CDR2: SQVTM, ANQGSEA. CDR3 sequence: CSVVGQGDEQYF. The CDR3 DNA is TGCAGCGTTGTAGGACAGGGGGACGAGCAGTACTTC.